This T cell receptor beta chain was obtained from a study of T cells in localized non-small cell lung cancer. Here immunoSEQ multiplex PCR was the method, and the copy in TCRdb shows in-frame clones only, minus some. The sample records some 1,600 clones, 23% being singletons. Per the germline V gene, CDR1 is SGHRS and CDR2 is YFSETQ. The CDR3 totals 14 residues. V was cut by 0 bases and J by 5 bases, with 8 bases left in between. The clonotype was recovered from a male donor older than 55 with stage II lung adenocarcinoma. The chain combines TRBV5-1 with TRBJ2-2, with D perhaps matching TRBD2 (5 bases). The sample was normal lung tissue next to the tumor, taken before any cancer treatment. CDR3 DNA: TGCGCCAGCAGCTTGGGGGGAGCTACCGGGGAGCTGTTTTTT. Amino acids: CASSLGGATGELFF.